One sample yielded the 30 T cell receptor beta chains listed below, sequenced in a study of tumor-infiltrating lymphocytes in localized non-small cell lung cancer. The assay was immunoSEQ multiplex PCR, and TCRdb's table has in-frame clones only and misses some. Altogether some 16,000 clones are present, approximately 62% being singletons, with the ten largest covering around 6.1%. The specimen was lung tumor tissue. These receptors came from a human donor with non-small cell lung cancer.

The chain carries TRBV7-2 and TRBJ1-1; the D gene is possibly TRBD1 (5 bases). The CDR3 extends over 14 amino acids. Germline V CDR1 and CDR2: SGHTA, FQGNSA. Trimming left V 2 bases short and J 3 bases short, with 10 bases between. The CDR3 DNA sequence: TGTGCCAGCAGCTTACAGGGTGGAGACACTGAAGCTTTCTTT. It translates to CASSLQGGDTEAFF.

The chain employs TRBV6-5 and TRBJ2-7; TRBD1 aligns across 11 bases. The CDR3 runs to 13 residues. CDR1 and CDR2 (germline): MNHEY, SVGAGI. V lost 8 bases and J lost 7; bases outside the gene matches: 7. CDR3 sequence: CASGRDRGNEQYF. The CDR3 DNA reads as TGTGCCAGCGGCCGGGACAGGGGGAATGAGCAGTACTTC.

This clone was counted once. The genes are TRBV5-5 and TRBJ1-2; no firm D call. Germline V lookup: CDR1 SGHKS, CDR2 YYEKEE (reference sequence). V lost 2 bases, J lost 7 bases, and 12 bases lay in between. The CDR3 runs to 13 residues. In DNA form, the CDR3 reads TGTGCCAGCAGCTTTTTCAGTGTCGGTGGCTACACCTTC. Amino acid sequence: CASSFFSVGGYTF.

The chain has TRBV7-2 and TRBJ2-5; 11 bases line up with TRBD1. After removal of 3 bases from V and 4 bases from J, the junction contained 7 bases not matched to a gene. Germline V lookup: CDR1 SGHTA, CDR2 FQGNSA. The CDR3 is made up of 16 amino acids. Written as DNA, the CDR3 is TGTGCCAGCAGCTTCACCTCCGGGACAGGGGGAGAGACCCAGTACTTC. Protein: CASSFTSGTGGETQYF.

The chain joins TRBV2 to TRBJ1-4, with D perhaps TRBD1 (6 bases). Germline CDR1 and CDR2: SNHLY and FYNNEI. V shed 5 bases and J shed 5 bases, with 12 bases lying between them. The CDR3 length is 14 residues. The CDR3 nucleotides read TGTGCCAGCAGTAAGACAGGACTCAATGAAAAACTGTTTTTT. It codes for CASSKTGLNEKLFF.

The J gene is TRBJ2-7, the V gene TRBV10-3; a possible D gene is TRBD2 (6 bases). The CDR3 sequence is 14 residues long. Germline assignment: CDR1 ENHRY and CDR2 SYGVKD. V was cut by 10 bases and J by 7 bases, with 23 bases left in between. As DNA, the CDR3 is TGTGCCACTAAGGCGGGGAACGGACGGGGAGAGCAGTACTTC. This sequence encodes CATKAGNGRGEQYF.

By sample fraction, this clone is large. This sequence joins TRBV29-1 and TRBJ1-5; D not resolved. The CDR3 is 12 amino acids. CDR1 and CDR2 from the germline V gene are SQVTM and ANQGSEA. V dropped 4 bases and J dropped 0 bases, with 4 bases sitting between them. The CDR3 DNA sequence: TGCAGCGTTGTAGATAGCAATCAGCCCCAGCATTTT. The encoded protein is CSVVDSNQPQHF.

J is TRBJ2-1 and V is TRBV20-1; possibly TRBD1 for D (6 bases). The CDR3 covers 11 residues. Germline values: CDR1 DFQATT, CDR2 SNEGSKA (reference sequence). CDR3 amino acids: CRGGQGNEQFF. The DNA for the CDR3 is TGCAGGGGCGGGCAGGGGAATGAGCAGTTCTTC.

A note on this clone: An end of the junction differs from the germline gene, which may be a read error. The V and J genes are TRBV6-4 and TRBJ2-1, with 8 bases that match TRBD1. In germline, CDR1 is MRHNA, CDR2 SNTAGT. The CDR3 spans 15 residues. In nucleotides, the CDR3 is TGTGCCAGCAAGATTCAGGCAGGGGGCTACGATGAGCAGTTCTTC. Residues: CASKIQAGGYDEQFF.

J is TRBJ2-1 and V is TRBV13, with D maybe TRBD2 (5 bases). The CDR3 is 15 amino acids. CDR1 and CDR2 (germline): PRHDT, FYEKMQ (reference sequence). Deletions cut 0 bases from V and 7 bases from J, with 13 bases between. Here the CDR3 reads CASSLGVVGENEQFF. CDR3 bases: TGTGCCAGCAGCTTAGGGGTAGTGGGAGAAAATGAGCAGTTCTTC.

The chain has TRBV6-1 and TRBJ1-1; D gene uncertain. This CDR3 is built from 11 residues. Trimming shortened V by 7 bases and J by 7 bases, and 10 bases separated the two germline ends. Germline CDR1 and CDR2: MNHNS and SASEGT. This chain's CDR3 is CASTRSDEAFF. The CDR3 DNA is TGTGCCAGCACCCGGTCAGATGAAGCTTTCTTT.

The J gene is TRBJ2-7, the V gene TRBV28; D unresolved. This CDR3 region has 13 residues. The ends were cut back, 5 bases at V and 2 bases at J, with 10 bases in the middle. In germline, CDR1 is MDHEN, CDR2 SYDVKM. The CDR3 DNA reads TGTGCCAGCAGTGGACGGTCCCCCTACGAGCAGTACTTC. This sequence encodes CASSGRSPYEQYF.

This clone is medium-sized within its sample. The rearrangement uses TRBV2 and TRBJ1-1, with no clear D. In germline, CDR1 is SNHLY, CDR2 FYNNEI. V lost 7 bases and J lost 1, with 13 bases in between. This CDR3 has 14 residues. The CDR3 nucleotides are TGTGCCAGCAAGTCGGGCAGTTCGAACACTGAAGCTTTCTTT. Protein product: CASKSGSSNTEAFF. The whole variable domain, remainder taken from reference TRBV2 and TRBJ1-1, is EPEVTQTPSHQVTQMGQEVILRCVPISNHLYFYWYRQILGQKVEFLVSFYNNEISEKSEIFDDQFSVERPDGSNFTLKIRSTKLEDSAMYFCASKSGSSNTEAFFGQGTRLTVV.

The chain combines TRBV5-1 with TRBJ2-3; TRBD2 aligns across 7 bases. The CDR3 is 16 amino acids. V lost 2 bases, J lost 0 bases, and 6 bases stayed unmatched. Germline loops: CDR1 SGHRS, CDR2 YFSETQ. The CDR3 spells CASSLSSGASTDTQYF. The CDR3 nucleotides are TGCGCCAGCAGCTTATCTAGCGGTGCTAGCACAGATACGCAGTATTTT. The whole variable domain, filled in from reference TRBV5-1 and TRBJ2-3, reads KAGVTQTPRYLIKTRGQQVTLSCSPISGHRSVSWYQQTPGQGLQFLFEYFSETQRNKGNFPGRFSGRQFSNSRSEMNVSTLELGDSALYLCASSLSSGASTDTQYFGPGTRLTVL.

The table lists this clone with a few counts. V and J are TRBV7-2 and TRBJ1-5, with D maybe TRBD1 (5 bases). Germline V gene lookup returns CDR1 SGHTA and CDR2 FQGNSA. The CDR3 length is 18 residues. The ends were cut back, 1 base at V and 0 bases at J, with 16 bases in the middle. CDR3 in amino acids: CASSLGGQGVRSNQPQHF. The DNA for the CDR3 is TGTGCCAGCAGCTTAGGGGGTCAAGGGGTTCGTAGCAATCAGCCCCAGCATTTT.

The chain employs TRBV10-2 and TRBJ2-3, with 11 bases identical to TRBD1. This CDR3 region has 14 residues. CDR1 is WSHSY, CDR2 SAAADI, per germline. J was trimmed by 6 bases and V by 6 bases; bases with no gene match: 5. The DNA for the CDR3 is TGCGCCAGCAGCCGGACAGGGGGCTGGGATACGCAGTATTTT. It codes for CASSRTGGWDTQYF.

The gene calls are TRBV13 and TRBJ2-7; the D is unclear. V lost 1 base and J 1 base, leaving 5 bases between the germline ends. Germline CDR1 is PRHDT and CDR2 is FYEKMQ (reference sequence). This CDR3 region has 13 residues. CDR3 sequence reads: CASSLVDSYEQYF. DNA for the CDR3: TGTGCCAGCAGCTTAGTCGATTCCTACGAGCAGTACTTC.

This chain uses TRBV9 with TRBJ2-5; D gene unclear. Germline V lookup: CDR1 SGDLS, CDR2 YYNGEE. V shed 4 bases and J shed 4 bases, with 14 bases lying between them. The CDR3 totals 14 residues. CDR3 sequence: CASSSLSAGETQYF. CDR3 nucleotide sequence: TGTGCCAGCAGCTCTCTATCGGCTGGAGAGACCCAGTACTTC.

The rearrangement links TRBV6-5 to TRBJ2-7; 9 bases are shared with TRBD1. Germline CDR1 MNHEY, CDR2 SVGAGI. The V and J ends lost 8 bases and 2 bases, in that order; junction bases with no gene match: 7. The CDR3 has 14 residues. CDR3 coding DNA: TGTGCCAGCGGGAGGACAGGGGCAACCTACGAGCAGTACTTC. Its translation is CASGRTGATYEQYF.

The rearrangement links TRBV5-1 to TRBJ2-5, with 8 bases fitting TRBD2. CDR1 SGHRS and CDR2 YFSETQ come from the germline V gene. The CDR3 is made up of 15 amino acids. Losses at the gene ends were 6 bases for V and 1 base for J; bases not matched to a gene: 8. CDR3 nucleotides: TGCGCCAGCAAGGTGGCCGGGGGGGGCCAAGAGACCCAGTACTTC. Translation: CASKVAGGGQETQYF.

The chain couples TRBV7-2 to TRBJ2-1, with no clear D. CDR3 length equals 12 residues. Germline V gene lookup returns CDR1 SGHTA and CDR2 FQGNSA. Trimming stripped 5 bases from V and 4 bases from J, with 6 bases between. The CDR3, as DNA: TGTGCCAGCAGCGCCTATTACAATGAGCAGTTCTTC. Amino acids: CASSAYYNEQFF. The whole variable domain, remainder taken from reference TRBV7-2 and TRBJ2-1, is GAGVSQSPSNKVTEKGKDVELRCDPISGHTALYWYRQSLGQGLEFLIYFQGNSAPDKSGLPSDRFSAERTGGSVSTLTIQRTQQEDSAVYLCASSAYYNEQFFGPGTRLTVL.

This clone was observed once. This sequence joins TRBV29-1 and TRBJ2-1, with 14 bases lining up with TRBD2. The CDR3 is 18 residues long. CDR1 is SQVTM, CDR2 ANQGSEA, per germline. V trimming: 3 bases; J trimming: 0 bases; junction bases outside the gene matches: 7. The CDR3 sequence is CSVDGTSGRQSSYNEQFF. CDR3 nucleotides: TGCAGCGTTGACGGGACTAGCGGGAGACAAAGCTCCTACAATGAGCAGTTCTTC.

V usage is TRBV18 and J usage is TRBJ1-3, with TRBD1 matching over 7 bases. The CDR3 extends over 15 amino acids. The J segment lost 3 bases and the V segment lost 9 bases, leaving 11 bases of the junction unmatched. The germline gives CDR1 KGHSH, CDR2 LQKENI. CDR3 loop: CASFISRDSGNTIYF. The CDR3 nucleotides are TGTGCCAGTTTTATTTCCCGGGACAGTGGAAACACCATATATTTT. The full variable domain, in which reference TRBV18 and TRBJ1-3 provide the parts outside the CDR3, is NAGVMQNPRHLVRRRGQEARLRCSPMKGHSHVYWYRQLPEEGLKFMVYLQKENIIDESGMPKERFSAEFPKEGPSILRIQQVVRGDSAAYFCASFISRDSGNTIYFGEGSWLTVV.

The rearrangement joins TRBV5-6 to TRBJ2-1; 8 nucleotides agree with TRBD2. CDR3 length equals 15 residues. With 0 bases clipped from V and 7 bases from J, the junction kept 6 bases outside the gene matches. Germline V CDR1 and CDR2: SGHDT, YYEEEE. CDR3 loop: CASSLVTGLGNEQFF. DNA for the CDR3: TGTGCCAGCAGCTTGGTCACGGGACTAGGAAATGAGCAGTTCTTC.

This clone was observed a few times. This chain links TRBV4-1 with TRBJ2-2; a possible D gene is TRBD2 (6 bases). Germline assignment: CDR1 MGHRA and CDR2 YSYEKL. V dropped 1 base and J dropped 6 bases, with 12 bases sitting between them. This CDR3 has 15 amino acids. The CDR3 protein is CASSQGHLASGELFF. Written as DNA, the CDR3 is TGCGCCAGCAGCCAAGGACACCTAGCGTCCGGGGAGCTGTTTTTT.

The chain joins TRBV6-5 to TRBJ1-1; no clear D. Germline CDR1 is MNHEY and CDR2 is SVGAGI. The V gene lost 5 bases and the J gene lost 7 bases, with 8 bases spanning the gap. CDR3 size: 11 residues. CDR3 DNA: TGTGCCAGCAGTAAATCAGGTGAAGCTTTCTTT. Its protein product is CASSKSGEAFF.

The chain couples TRBV7-2 to TRBJ2-5; 9 bases agree with TRBD2. There are 15 residues in the CDR3. Germline lookup yields CDR1 SGHTA and CDR2 FQGNSA. The V and J ends lost 6 bases and 5 bases, in that order; junction bases with no gene match: 10. The CDR3 sequence: CASRIRAGGPETQYF. The CDR3 DNA sequence: TGTGCCAGCAGAATCAGGGCGGGAGGGCCGGAGACCCAGTACTTC.

This chain links TRBV7-2 with TRBJ2-5; 10 bases map to TRBD2. Germline-derived CDR1 and CDR2 are SGHTA and FQGNSA. The V and J ends lost 5 bases and 5 bases, in that order; junction bases with no gene match: 11. The CDR3 loop spans 16 amino acids. The CDR3 region has the DNA TGTGCCAGCAGCCGGCAGCGGGAGGGCCTCGGGGAGACCCAGTACTTC. Encoded protein: CASSRQREGLGETQYF.

J is TRBJ2-1 and V is TRBV5-1, with a possible D match to TRBD1 (6 bases). CDR1 is SGHRS, CDR2 YFSETQ, per germline. The CDR3 totals 15 residues. V gave up 0 bases and J gave up 6 bases, with 13 bases separating them. This CDR3 is CASSLDRVGGNEQFF. CDR3 bases: TGCGCCAGCAGCTTGGACAGGGTAGGGGGCAATGAGCAGTTCTTC.

The V and J genes are TRBV4-1 and TRBJ1-4, with a weak D call TRBD1 (5 bases). The CDR3 consists of 16 residues. CDR1 and CDR2 from the germline V gene are MGHRA and YSYEKL. Trimming removed 1 base at V and 4 bases at J, with 13 bases between. In nucleotides, the CDR3 is TGCGCCAGCAGCCAAGTCTCAGGGAGCTTTAATGAAAAACTGTTTTTT. Its translation is CASSQVSGSFNEKLFF.